This T cell receptor beta chain was observed in a study of spatial heterogeneity in lung cancer. Study results and caveats: The study found that ubiquitous and regional expanded TCR counts tracked ubiquitous and regional nonsynonymous mutations, respectively. Tumors with more nonsynonymous mutations had more expanded intratumoral alpha and beta TCRs. The study estimated around 7.1% alpha and about 12% beta chain coverage of tumor T cells.

V was pared by 0 bases and J by 4 bases, with 11 bases of the junction left unmatched. Germline V gene data show CDR1 as GTSNPN and CDR2 as SVGIG (reference sequence). The CDR3 is made up of 16 amino acids. The study tagged each TCR cDNA molecule with a unique molecular identifier. A single record per CDR3 protein comes from TCRdb applying MiXCR to the 5' RACE reads. The sample contains thousands of distinct CDR3 sequences, roughly 10% of which appear only once. Regarding time point: sample taken at primary tumor resection. In its sample, this clonotype ranks as medium-sized. The antigen is undetermined.

The chain is built from TRBV30 and TRBJ1-2; TRBD1 matches 7 bases. The TCR sequence derives from a female donor with early-stage non-small cell lung cancer. The sequencing here drew on lung tumor tissue, taken at surgery. The CDR3 region is CAWSVAPDRASYGYTF. CDR3 sequence (DNA): TGTGCCTGGAGTGTTGCCCCAGACAGGGCATCCTATGGCTACACCTTC.